A single TCR beta chain is shown here with its context. This CDR3 spans 16 amino acids. Germline assignment: CDR1 MNHEY and CDR2 SVGAGI. The V end lost 0 bases, the J end lost 4 bases, and 15 bases lay between the germline ends. This record comes from a study of blood T cell repertoires in COVID-19. Study-wide context: Sites in the United States, Italy and Spain provided acute and convalescent COVID-19 samples. PBMCs, B-cell-depleted T cells, or T cells provided the cDNA or gDNA that made up the material.

Using immunoSEQ multiplex PCR, the repertoire was profiled, and TCRdb retains in-frame clones only, with some absent. The table includes about 250,000 clones, approximately 85% detected once. The TCR was taken from a woman aged 45 to 65 with acute COVID-19. The V and J genes are TRBV6-5 and TRBJ2-5; possible D gene TRBD2, 5 bases. Sequenced: PBMCs or T cells enriched from blood (not recorded which). CDR3 sequence: CASSYSGGWRLETQYF. The CDR3, as DNA: TGTGCCAGCAGTTACTCAGGCGGGTGGCGTCTAGAGACCCAGTACTTC.